Listed below are T cell receptor beta chains from one sample, sequenced in a study of cytotoxic CD8 clonotypes in ibrutinib-treated CLL. The data were produced by immunoSEQ multiplex PCR, yet TCRdb's version contains in-frame clones alone and is incomplete. The sample has roughly 110,000 clones, about 53% seen once; the top ten hold 35% to 40%. The specimen comprised PBMCs, sampled after 24 months of ibrutinib treatment. Every receptor here comes from a human donor with chronic lymphocytic leukemia. The CDR3 runs from the conserved cysteine through the conserved F or W. A D gene is named only where the DNA matches it firmly. Clone size, where shown, is once, few, many, or a class for clones that have expanded.

-,TRBV29-1,TRBJ1-1,-,TGCAGCGTTGAAGCCGCAGGATTTATGTCGGCTGAAGCTTTCTTT,CSVEAAGFMSAEAFF
-,TRBV25-1,TRBJ1-1,-,TGTGCCAGCAGTGAGCCAGGGACGGGCACTGAAGCTTTCTTT,CASSEPGTGTEAFF
-,TRBV5-1,TRBJ1-4,few,TGCGCCAGCAGCTTGGGCCCGGGGGCCGAGGGCGAAAAACTGTTTTTT,CASSLGPGAEGEKLFF
-,TRBV9,TRBJ2-5,-,TGTGCCAGCAGCGTGACGGGCGGGGACCAAGAGACCCAGTACTTC,CASSVTGGDQETQYF
-,TRBV25-1,TRBJ2-7,-,TGTGCCAGCAGTGCCCCTCGGACTCGTGCCTACGAGCAGTACTTC,CASSAPRTRAYEQYF
-,TRBV30,TRBJ2-5,-,TGTGCCTGGTCTGCAGGGGGGCGGACGGGAGAGACCCAGTACTTC,CAWSAGGRTGETQYF
-,TRBV7-3,TRBJ2-7,-,TGTGCCAGCAGCTTAATACCCGGGGGCGAGCAGTACTTC,CASSLIPGGEQYF
TRBD1,TRBV28,TRBJ2-7,-,TGTGCCAGCAGTCTCCGGGACAGGGGTCCCTACGAGCAGTACTTC,CASSLRDRGPYEQYF
-,TRBV5-4,TRBJ2-3,-,TGTGCCAGCAGCTTGGAGGGGTCCAGCACAGATACGCAGTATTTT,CASSLEGSSTDTQYF
-,TRBV6-5,TRBJ2-2,-,TGTGCCAGCAGTTCTCAAGGGTTTTCGAACACCGGGGAGCTGTTTTTT,CASSSQGFSNTGELFF
-,TRBV6-1,TRBJ1-5,-,TGTGCCAGCAGTGAACAGACTTTCCAGGGTTCTTATCAGCCCCAGCATTTT,CASSEQTFQGSYQPQHF
-,TRBV4-3,TRBJ2-1,few,TGCGCCAGCAGCCATCGTACCTCAGTCTACAATGAGCAGTTCTTC,CASSHRTSVYNEQFF
-,TRBV6-1,TRBJ1-6,-,TGTGCCAGCAGTGAAAAATCACCCCTCCACTTT,CASSEKSPLHF
-,TRBV30,TRBJ1-1,-,TGTGCCTGGACTTCGGCGGGACTGAGGAACACTGAAGCTTTCTTT,CAWTSAGLRNTEAFF
-,TRBV6-1,TRBJ1-4,-,TGTGCCAGCAGTGAGGACCCTATACCCCCAACTAATGAAAAACTGTTTTTT,CASSEDPIPPTNEKLFF
TRBD1,TRBV6-5,TRBJ2-7,-,TGTGCCAGCAGTTACTCCTCACAGGGGTCCTACGAGCAGTACTTC,CASSYSSQGSYEQYF
-,TRBV5-1,TRBJ2-1,-,TGCGCCAGCACCCTCCTACAGGGTAGCAATGAGCAGTTCTTC,CASTLLQGSNEQFF
TRBD2,TRBV28,TRBJ2-1,few,TGTGCCAGCAGTCCCCTCGGGACTAGCGTCTACAATGAGCAGTTCTTC,CASSPLGTSVYNEQFF
-,TRBV6-5,TRBJ2-5,once,TGTGCCAGCAGTTCATTAGCGGTCCAAGAGACCCAGTACTTC,CASSSLAVQETQYF
-,TRBV9,TRBJ2-1,few,TGTGCCAGCAGCCCCTGGCAGGGCACATACAATGAGCAGTTCTTC,CASSPWQGTYNEQFF
-,TRBV13,TRBJ1-2,-,TGTGCCAGCAGCCCGCCCGGGTATGGCTACACCTTC,CASSPPGYGYTF
-,TRBV5-6,TRBJ1-1,-,TGTGCCAGCAGCGCTGGGTACACTGAAGCTTTCTTT,CASSAGYTEAFF
-,TRBV7-2,TRBJ1-1,-,TGTGCCAGCAGCTTTGGGCAAACCACTGAAGCTTTCTTT,CASSFGQTTEAFF
-,TRBV30,TRBJ1-6,-,TGTGCCTGGAGGGTCAGGGAATCACCCCTCCACTTT,CAWRVRESPLHF
TRBD1,TRBV5-4,TRBJ2-5,-,TGTGCCAGCAGCCGGGGACAGGCACAAGAGACCCAGTACTTC,CASSRGQAQETQYF
TRBD1,TRBV11-3,TRBJ2-1,-,TGTGCCAGCAGCTCTCTCTCTAGAAGACAGGGATACAATGAGCAGTTCTTC,CASSSLSRRQGYNEQFF
TRBD2,TRBV6-1,TRBJ2-7,-,TGTGCCAGCAGACGCAGCGGGGATAGCTCCTACGAGCAGTACTTC,CASRRSGDSSYEQYF
-,TRBV10-3,TRBJ1-6,-,TGTGCCATCAGTGAGTCGGCCGGTTCACCCCTCCACTTT,CAISESAGSPLHF
-,TRBV25-1,TRBJ1-1,few,TGTGCCAGCTCACCATCCCCAGGGACAAACACTGAAGCTTTCTTT,CASSPSPGTNTEAFF
TRBD1,TRBV29-1,TRBJ1-1,-,TGCAGCGTCTTCGGACAGGTCCGTATGAACACTGAAGCTTTCTTT,CSVFGQVRMNTEAFF
-,TRBV7-8,TRBJ1-1,-,TGTGCCAGCAGCCCCGACCGGGGCGGGAACACTGAAGCTTTCTTT,CASSPDRGGNTEAFF
-,TRBV28,TRBJ2-7,-,TGTGCCAGCAGTTTTAGTAGGGGGTACGAGCAGTACTTC,CASSFSRGYEQYF
-,TRBV19,TRBJ1-6,once,TGTGCCAGTACCACCGGGACCCCCGCCTCACCCCTCCACTTT,CASTTGTPASPLHF
-,TRBV29-1,TRBJ2-1,-,TGCAGCGTTGGCGGACCAAGCTCCTACAATGAGCAGTTCTTC,CSVGGPSSYNEQFF
TRBD1,TRBV6-5,TRBJ2-7,-,TGTGCCAGCAGTTCCAACAGGGGCGAGAGCTCCTACGAGCAGTACTTC,CASSSNRGESSYEQYF
TRBD1,TRBV15,TRBJ1-1,-,TGTGCCACCAGCCCGCTACAGGGGGGTATCACTGAAGCTTTCTTT,CATSPLQGGITEAFF
TRBD1,TRBV13,TRBJ2-5,few,TGTGCCAGCAGCTTAAACAGGGGGCAGGAGACCCAGTACTTC,CASSLNRGQETQYF
-,TRBV30,TRBJ2-2,-,TGTGCCTGGAGTCTCCAGGGTTCGTTCACCGGGGAGCTGTTTTTT,CAWSLQGSFTGELFF
-,TRBV20-1,TRBJ2-7,-,TGCAGTCTATCAGGCTCCTACGAGCAGTACTTC,CSLSGSYEQYF
-,TRBV7-9,TRBJ1-4,-,TGTGCCAGCAGCCCAGGAACCTCACGGGAAAAACTGTTTTTT,CASSPGTSREKLFF
-,TRBV11-3,TRBJ2-1,-,TGTGCCAGCAGCTATCTATCCCTGGGGGAGCAGTTCTTC,CASSYLSLGEQFF
-,TRBV6-1,TRBJ1-5,-,TGTGCCAGCATCAAGTCTGGGGGTAATCAGCCCCAGCATTTT,CASIKSGGNQPQHF
-,TRBV6-1,TRBJ1-3,-,TGTGCCAGCAGTGAAAGCTCTGGAAACACCATATATTTT,CASSESSGNTIYF
-,TRBV6-1,TRBJ2-3,-,TGTGCCAGCAGCCGGCACCAGTCGGCCACAGATACGCAGTATTTT,CASSRHQSATDTQYF
-,TRBV7-2,TRBJ1-2,-,TGTGCCAGCAGCTCACCAGGTCCTTACGCCTTC,CASSSPGPYAF
TRBD1,TRBV30,TRBJ1-2,many,TGTGCCTGGACCCCAGGGGGGGGTGGCTACACCTTC,CAWTPGGGGYTF
-,TRBV5-1,TRBJ1-4,-,TGCGCCAGCAGCTTGAGGGGGTCCGGAACTAATGAAAAACTGTTTTTT,CASSLRGSGTNEKLFF
-,TRBV2,TRBJ2-2,few,TGTGCCAGCAGTCGAGAGGTCCACACCGGGGAGCTGTTTTTT,CASSREVHTGELFF